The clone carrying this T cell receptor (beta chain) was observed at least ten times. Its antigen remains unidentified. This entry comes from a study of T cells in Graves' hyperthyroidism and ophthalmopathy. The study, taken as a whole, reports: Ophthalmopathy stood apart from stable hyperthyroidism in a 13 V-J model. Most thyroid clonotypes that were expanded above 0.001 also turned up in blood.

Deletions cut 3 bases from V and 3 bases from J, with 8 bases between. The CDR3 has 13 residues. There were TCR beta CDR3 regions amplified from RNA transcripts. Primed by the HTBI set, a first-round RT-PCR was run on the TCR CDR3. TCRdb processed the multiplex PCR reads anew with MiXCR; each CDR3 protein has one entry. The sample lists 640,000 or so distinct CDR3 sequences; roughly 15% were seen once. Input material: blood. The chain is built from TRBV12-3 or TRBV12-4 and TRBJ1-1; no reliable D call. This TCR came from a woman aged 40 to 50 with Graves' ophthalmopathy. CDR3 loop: CASSFVRDTEAFF. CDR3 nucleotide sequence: TGTGCCAGCAGTTTCGTGAGGGACACTGAAGCTTTCTTT.